This section outlines one TCR beta chain sequence together with its context. Its antigen remains unknown. The data stem from a study of CD8 T cells in ankylosing spondylitis. Using its own MiXCR run on the 5' RACE reads, TCRdb lists one record per CDR3 protein. The sample includes around 340,000 distinct CDR3 sequences, 20% of them seen just once. Notes on the study in general: Typical of ankylosing spondylitis blood, it appeared, was a TCR beta motif of eight highly homologous variants. Enrichment of disease-linked clones was reportedly significant in matched ankylosing spondylitis synovial fluid. Previous work reported some of these motif variants in the synovial fluid and blood of reactive arthritis. Disease-linked clones were found to be CD8+ and relatively rare in peripheral blood.

Trimming shortened V by 0 bases and J by 4 bases, and 16 bases separated the two germline ends. The CDR3 runs 17 residues. Germline values: CDR1 SGHDN, CDR2 FVKESK. The rearrangement joins TRBV14 to TRBJ2-1; no reliable D call. The receptor comes from a male donor with ankylosing spondylitis or in good health (not recorded which). The sample taken for sequencing was blood, either unsorted or a sorted T cell fraction (not recorded which). CDR3 sequence (DNA): TGTGCCAGCAGCCAAGATGTGGGCCCCCTTATTTACAATGAGCAGTTCTTC. This encodes CASSQDVGPLIYNEQFF.